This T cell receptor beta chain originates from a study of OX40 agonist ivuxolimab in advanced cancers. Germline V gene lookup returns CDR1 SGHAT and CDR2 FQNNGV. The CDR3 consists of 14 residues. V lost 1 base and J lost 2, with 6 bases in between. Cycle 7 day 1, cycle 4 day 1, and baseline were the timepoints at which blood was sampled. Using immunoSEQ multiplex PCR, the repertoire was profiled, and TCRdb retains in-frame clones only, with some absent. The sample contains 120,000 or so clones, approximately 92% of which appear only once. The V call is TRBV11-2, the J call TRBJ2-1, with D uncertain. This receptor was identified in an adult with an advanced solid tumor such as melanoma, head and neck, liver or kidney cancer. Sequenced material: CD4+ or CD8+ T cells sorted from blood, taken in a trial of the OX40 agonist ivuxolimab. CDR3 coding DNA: TGTGCCAGCAGCTTAGTTGTAGCCTACAATGAGCAGTTCTTC. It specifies CASSLVVAYNEQFF.